This T cell receptor beta chain stems from a study of shared clonotypes between healthy human individuals. Broader study findings: It was only blood that was sampled, and tissue repertoires likely differ.

This table comes from immunoSEQ multiplex PCR, and its TCRdb copy is limited to in-frame clones, with some not included. The table includes more than 400,000 clones, 90% to 96% detected once. With regard to this clone: Its antigen is still unknown.

Germline CDR1 SGHDN, CDR2 FVKESK. The V segment lost 4 bases and the J segment 3 bases; nucleotides outside the gene matches: 5. The CDR3 length is 17 residues. This TCR derives from a woman in her twenties or thirties in good health. The sample consisted of naive CD4+ T cells sorted from blood. Sample subset: CD45RA+ positively selected. The chain has TRBV14 and TRBJ2-2; 13 bases fit TRBD2. In DNA, the CDR3 is TGTGCCAGCAGCCGACCGGGACTAGCGGGGTACACCGGGGAGCTGTTTTTT. Translation: CASSRPGLAGYTGELFF.